This T cell receptor beta chain derives from a study of T cell repertoires in cytomegalovirus infection. Study information: Matching HLA type and CMV infection were both indicated by public TCR beta signatures.

CDR1 MNHEY and CDR2 SVGEGT come from the germline V gene. V was pared by 5 bases and J by 0 bases, with 11 bases between. This CDR3 has 15 amino acids. This clonotype showed up many times. The antigen is not known. TCRdb re-derived calls from the reads in MiXCR, one entry per CDR3 protein. The sample records roughly 600,000 distinct CDR3 sequences, 20% to 25% being singletons. Study-wide results and caveats: There were carriers of CMV plus the relevant HLA, and cumulative public TCR beta family frequency identified them. HLA-C-restricted CMV clonotypes gave the most frequent clonotype in two of eight donors.

The receptor was derived from a human donor in good health (CMV status not recorded). Some clones in this sample may be carry-over from other donors' samples. The source material was CD8+ T cells from PBMCs. The chain is built from TRBV6-2 or TRBV6-3 and TRBJ1-5; the D is unclear. This chain's CDR3 is CASSRRGDSNQPQHF. CDR3 bases: TGTGCCAGCAGTCGGCGAGGTGATAGCAATCAGCCCCAGCATTTT.